These 7 T cell receptor beta chains originate from one sample sequenced in a study of cytomegalovirus exposure and HLA in healthy donors. Primers: 60 Vbeta forward and 13 Jbeta reverse. The table came from immunoSEQ multiplex PCR; TCRdb's copy has only in-frame clones and leaves some out. The sample has approximately 90,000 clones, under 80% seen once. The sample comprised PBMCs. These receptors were obtained from a boy aged 5-17 years in good health and CMV-seronegative.

The table lists this clone with a few counts. The genes are TRBV4-1 and TRBJ1-2; possibly TRBD1 for D (6 bases). Germline V gene sequence: CDR1 MGHRA, CDR2 YSYEKL. V was pared by 1 base and J by 4 bases, with 16 bases between. This CDR3 has 16 amino acids. The CDR3 nucleotides are TGCGCCAGCAGCCAAGTAGGCCAAGGACAGCCCTATGGCTACACCTTC. Protein product: CASSQVGQGQPYGYTF.

The rearrangement uses TRBV10-2 and TRBJ2-5, with 10 bases identical to TRBD2. The CDR3 loop spans 16 amino acids. The germline V gene has CDR1 WSHSY and CDR2 SAAADI. Losses at the gene ends were 7 bases for V and 0 bases for J; bases not matched to a gene: 8. The CDR3 reads CASTSLAGANQETQYF. CDR3 bases: TGCGCCAGCACGTCGCTAGCGGGAGCCAACCAAGAGACCCAGTACTTC.

The chain recombines TRBV5-6 with TRBJ1-4; unclear D gene. The CDR3 spans 14 residues. V shed 6 bases and J shed 8 bases, with 17 bases lying between them. Per germline, CDR1 SGHDT and CDR2 YYEEEE. CDR3 nucleotides: TGTGCCAGCAAGGAGGCCGTCATCGGGGAAAAACTGTTTTTT. This gives the protein CASKEAVIGEKLFF.

V and J are TRBV2 and TRBJ2-3, with 14 bases matching TRBD2. V trimming: 5 bases; J trimming: 6 bases; junction bases outside the gene matches: 7. In germline, CDR1 is SNHLY, CDR2 FYNNEI. The CDR3 is 16 amino acids. The CDR3 region is CASSYGTSGRGDTQYF. The CDR3 DNA sequence: TGTGCCAGCAGTTACGGGACTAGCGGGAGAGGTGATACGCAGTATTTT.

This chain joins TRBV28 and TRBJ1-1; tentative D call: TRBD1 (6 bases). The germline V gene encodes CDR1 MDHEN and CDR2 SYDVKM. This CDR3 is 16 amino acids long. The germline V and J ends were trimmed by 1 base and 5 bases, with 17 bases remaining between them. The CDR3 DNA reads TGTGCCAGCAGTTTATCCAGGACAGCGGTTGGGACTGAAGCTTTCTTT. Amino acids: CASSLSRTAVGTEAFF.

This clone was counted once. The chain employs TRBV4-1 and TRBJ2-1; TRBD2 might be the D (5 bases). V was shortened by 1 base and J by 2 bases, with 15 bases between the two germline ends. Looked up from germline, CDR1 is MGHRA and CDR2 is YSYEKL. The CDR3 length is 17 residues. CDR3 DNA sequence: TGCGCCAGCAGCCAAGGAGCGGTAGGGTCAACCTACAATGAGCAGTTCTTC. This codes for CASSQGAVGSTYNEQFF.

The chain carries TRBV6-5 and TRBJ1-2; tentative D call: TRBD1 (5 bases). Germline CDR1 reads MNHEY; CDR2 reads SVGAGI. V was pared by 7 bases and J by 4 bases, with 16 bases between. The CDR3 has 14 amino acids. The CDR3 loop is CASTQDPDIYGYTF. The CDR3 nucleotides are TGTGCCAGCACCCAGGATCCGGACATCTATGGCTACACCTTC.